This T cell receptor beta chain was obtained from a study of post-analysis software for immune sequencing data. Study-level background: The patients showed relapsing-remitting, secondary progressive and progressive-relapsing multiple sclerosis courses.

Unique molecular identifiers were built into the TCR beta cDNA libraries. TCRdb called the PCR reads again in MiXCR, with one record for every CDR3 protein. Of roughly 870,000 distinct CDR3 sequences listed, approximately 53% are singletons. This clonotype was seen more than once but under ten times. This receptor was obtained from a girl aged 10-17 years with multiple sclerosis. The sample comprised blood.

Here the CDR3 reads CSATTGESSYNEQFF. The CDR3 coding sequence is TGCAGTGCTACTACAGGGGAGAGTTCCTACAATGAGCAGTTCTTC. The genes are TRBV20-1 and TRBJ2-1, with TRBD1 identical over 7 bases. V gave up 4 bases and J gave up 1 base; unmatched junction bases: 7. The CDR3 has 15 amino acids. Germline loops: CDR1 DFQATT, CDR2 SNEGSKA (reference sequence).